The 16 T cell receptor beta chains below come from one sample, sequenced in a study of blood T cell dynamics during melanoma immunotherapy. TCRdb keeps only in-frame clones here, not all; method: immunoSEQ multiplex PCR. The sample has several thousand clones; 80% are singletons. Regarding time point: week 3, after first cycle of checkpoint inhibitor. This material consisted of blood, taken from a patient treated with checkpoint blockade. These receptors were collected from a human donor with melanoma.

The genes are TRBV5-1 and TRBJ2-5; no reliable D call. Trimming pared 0 bases from V and 2 bases from J, leaving 5 bases between. Germline loops: CDR1 SGHRS, CDR2 YFSETQ. The CDR3 is 13 residues long. CDR3 region: CASSLAAQETQYF. CDR3 bases: TGCGCCAGCAGCTTGGCGGCACAAGAGACCCAGTACTTC.

This chain links TRBV6-1 with TRBJ2-5; 11 nucleotides agree with TRBD2. CDR1 and CDR2 from the germline V gene are MNHNS and SASEGT. The CDR3 contains 15 residues. V lost 3 bases and J lost 3; bases outside the gene matches: 3. The DNA of the CDR3 is TGTGCCAGCAGTGAGATGACTAGCGGGAAAGAGACCCAGTACTTC. The encoded protein is CASSEMTSGKETQYF.

The chain is built from TRBV25-1 and TRBJ1-1, with TRBD1 matching 9 bases. The V and J ends lost 5 bases and 5 bases, in that order; junction bases with no gene match: 3. From germline, CDR1 is MGHDK and CDR2 SYGVNS. The CDR3 sequence is 13 residues long. CDR3 DNA sequence: TGTGCCAGCAGTCGGACAGGGGTGACTGAAGCTTTCTTT. Translating gives CASSRTGVTEAFF.

CDR3 in amino acids: CASSLSRGSYEQYF. CDR3 bases: TGTGCCAGCAGCTTGTCCAGGGGTTCGTACGAGCAGTACTTC. V is TRBV11-2 and J is TRBJ2-7; weak D call: TRBD1 (6 bases). The CDR3 is made up of 14 amino acids. The V end was cut by 3 bases, the J end by 4 bases, with 13 bases between. Germline loops: CDR1 SGHAT, CDR2 FQNNGV.

The rearrangement uses TRBV18 and TRBJ2-7; a possible D gene is TRBD1 (5 bases). CDR3 size: 15 residues. The germline V gene has CDR1 KGHSH and CDR2 LQKENI. V was clipped by 3 bases and J by 0 bases, with 12 bases between them. CDR3 nucleotides: TGTGCCAGCTCACCGGACACAAACCCCTCCTACGAGCAGTACTTC. Translated: CASSPDTNPSYEQYF.

The genes are TRBV6-5 and TRBJ1-1, with 7 bases aligning to TRBD1. The CDR3 covers 14 residues. Germline assignment: CDR1 MNHEY and CDR2 SVGAGI. Trimming took 2 bases from V and 2 from J; bases not matched to a gene: 2. Here the CDR3 reads CASSYDRVNTEAFF. Written as DNA, the CDR3 is TGTGCCAGCAGTTACGACAGGGTTAACACTGAAGCTTTCTTT.

There are a few counts of this clone. This chain links TRBV30 with TRBJ1-3, with TRBD1 identical over 9 bases. This CDR3 has 15 amino acids. Per germline, CDR1 GTSNPN and CDR2 SVGIG (reference sequence). J was trimmed by 3 bases and V by 5 bases; bases with no gene match: 8. The CDR3 coding sequence is TGTGCCTGGTACCGGGACAGGGCTATTGGAAACACCATATATTTT. Amino acid sequence: CAWYRDRAIGNTIYF.

In regard to this clone: Its ends do not fully match the called genes, so a read error is possible. The identical CDR3 is also encoded by other nucleotide sequences in the sample. The V gene is TRBV7-9, the J gene TRBJ1-1; perhaps TRBD1 as D (5 bases). The germline CDR1 and CDR2 sequences are SEHNR and FQNEAQ (reference sequence). The CDR3 is made up of 14 amino acids. The CDR3 here is CASSSDSSNTEAFF. The CDR3 DNA follows: TGTGCCAGCAGCTCAGACAGCTCCAACACTGAAGCCTTCTTT.

This sequence joins TRBV5-1 and TRBJ2-1; D call uncertain. V gave up 7 bases and J gave up 0 bases, with 17 bases separating them. The CDR3 length is 16 residues. CDR1 and CDR2 from the germline V gene are SGHRS and YFSETQ. CDR3: CASFGFGTRSYNEQFF. DNA of the CDR3: TGCGCCAGCTTCGGCTTTGGTACCCGCTCCTACAATGAGCAGTTCTTC.

This rearrangement joins TRBV5-4 to TRBJ2-2; the D gene could be TRBD1 or TRBD2 (6 bases each). The germline gives CDR1 SGHNT, CDR2 YYREEE (reference sequence). The CDR3 runs 15 residues. V shed 3 bases and J shed 7 bases, with 16 bases lying between them. CDR3 in DNA: TGTGCCAGCAGCTCGAAGGGGGGCGCGGACGGGGAGCTGTTTTTT. The encoded protein is CASSSKGGADGELFF.

The CDR3 nucleotides are TGCGCCAGCAGCCAGGTAGCGGGAGGGCGTACAGATACGCAGTATTTT. As protein: CASSQVAGGRTDTQYF. The gene calls are TRBV5-1 and TRBJ2-3; 11 bases map to TRBD2. The CDR3 contains 16 residues. Looked up from germline, CDR1 is SGHRS and CDR2 is YFSETQ. V lost 4 bases and J lost 3; bases outside the gene matches: 7.

The chain combines TRBV9 with TRBJ1-1; a possible D gene is TRBD1 (5 bases). The germline V and J ends were trimmed by 2 bases and 2 bases, with 10 bases remaining between them. The CDR3 is made up of 14 amino acids. In germline, CDR1 is SGDLS, CDR2 YYNGEE. The DNA of the CDR3 is TGTGCCAGCAGCGTTGGGGGGGTAAACACTGAAGCTTTCTTT. Its translation: CASSVGGVNTEAFF.

The chain is built from TRBV4-1 and TRBJ1-5; D not resolved. Germline lookup yields CDR1 MGHRA and CDR2 YSYEKL. The CDR3 covers 14 residues. The ends were cut back, 4 bases at V and 3 bases at J, with 10 bases in the middle. This CDR3 is CASSRNSYNQPQHF. CDR3 nucleotides: TGCGCCAGCAGCCGAAACAGCTACAATCAGCCCCAGCATTTT.

The chain is built from TRBV7-2 and TRBJ2-1; 8 nucleotides line up with TRBD2. With V trimmed by 5 bases and J by 9 bases, 9 bases remained unmatched. Germline V gives CDR1 SGHTA, CDR2 FQGNSA. The CDR3 extends over 14 amino acids. The CDR3 reads CASSLPTSAVEQFF. The CDR3 DNA reads TGTGCCAGCAGCCTCCCGACTAGCGCAGTTGAGCAGTTCTTC.

This chain uses TRBV6-1 with TRBJ2-6; D is perhaps TRBD2 (5 bases). Germline V gene lookup returns CDR1 MNHNS and CDR2 SASEGT. CDR3 length equals 15 residues. V shed 5 bases and J shed 0 bases, with 8 bases lying between them. CDR3 protein: CASSTGSSGANVLTF. For the CDR3, the DNA is TGTGCCAGCAGTACGGGGAGCTCTGGGGCCAACGTCCTGACTTTC.

The genes are TRBV6-4 and TRBJ2-3; D not certain. V shed 6 bases and J shed 0 bases, with 10 bases lying between them. The CDR3 sequence is 14 residues long. CDR1 is MRHNA, CDR2 SNTAGT, per germline. The CDR3 loop reads CASRTGPSTDTQYF. Written as DNA, the CDR3 is TGTGCCAGCAGAACCGGGCCAAGCACAGATACGCAGTATTTT.